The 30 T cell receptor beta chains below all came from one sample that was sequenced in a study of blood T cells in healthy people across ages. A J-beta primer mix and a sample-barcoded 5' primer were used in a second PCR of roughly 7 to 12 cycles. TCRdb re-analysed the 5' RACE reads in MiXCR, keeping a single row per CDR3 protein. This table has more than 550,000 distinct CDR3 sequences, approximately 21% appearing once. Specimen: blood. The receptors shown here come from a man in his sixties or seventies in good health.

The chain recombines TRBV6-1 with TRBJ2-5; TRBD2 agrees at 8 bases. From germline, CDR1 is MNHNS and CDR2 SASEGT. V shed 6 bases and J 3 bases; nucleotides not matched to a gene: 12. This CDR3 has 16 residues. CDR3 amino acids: CASRPLGAGDKETQYF. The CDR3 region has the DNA TGTGCCAGCAGGCCCCTTGGAGCGGGAGACAAAGAGACCCAGTACTTC.

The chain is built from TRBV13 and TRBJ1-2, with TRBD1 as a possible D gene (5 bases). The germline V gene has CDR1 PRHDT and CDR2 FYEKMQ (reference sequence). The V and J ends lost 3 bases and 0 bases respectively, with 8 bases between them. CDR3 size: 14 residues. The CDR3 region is CASSFGGSNYGYTF. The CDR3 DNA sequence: TGTGCCAGCAGCTTCGGGGGATCTAACTATGGCTACACCTTC.

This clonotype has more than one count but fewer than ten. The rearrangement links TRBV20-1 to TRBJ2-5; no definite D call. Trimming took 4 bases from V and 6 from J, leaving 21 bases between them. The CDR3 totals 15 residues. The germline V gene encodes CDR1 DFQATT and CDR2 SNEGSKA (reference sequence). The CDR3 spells CSANKRTQSTKTQYF. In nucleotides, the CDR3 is TGCAGTGCTAATAAACGGACCCAATCGACGAAGACCCAGTACTTC.

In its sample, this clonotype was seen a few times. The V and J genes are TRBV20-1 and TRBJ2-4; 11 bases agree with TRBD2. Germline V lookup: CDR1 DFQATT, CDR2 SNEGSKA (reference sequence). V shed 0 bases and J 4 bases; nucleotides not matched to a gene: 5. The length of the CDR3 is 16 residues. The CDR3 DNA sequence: TGCAGTGCTAGAGATAGGCCTAGCGGGGGGAAAAACATTCAGTACTTC. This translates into CSARDRPSGGKNIQYF.

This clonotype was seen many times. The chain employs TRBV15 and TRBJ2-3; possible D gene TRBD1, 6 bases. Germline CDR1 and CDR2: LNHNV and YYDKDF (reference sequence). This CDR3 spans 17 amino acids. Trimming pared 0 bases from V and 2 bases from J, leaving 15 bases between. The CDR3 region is CATSRDRRGRDTDTQYF. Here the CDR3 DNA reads TGTGCCACCAGCAGAGATCGCAGGGGTAGAGACACAGATACGCAGTATTTT.

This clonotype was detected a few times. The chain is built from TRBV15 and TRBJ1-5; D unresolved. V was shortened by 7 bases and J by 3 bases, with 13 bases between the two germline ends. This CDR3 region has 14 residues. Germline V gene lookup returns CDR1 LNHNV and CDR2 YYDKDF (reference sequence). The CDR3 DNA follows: TGTGCCACCATGGCCACACAGATCAATCAGCCCCAGCATTTT. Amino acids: CATMATQINQPQHF.

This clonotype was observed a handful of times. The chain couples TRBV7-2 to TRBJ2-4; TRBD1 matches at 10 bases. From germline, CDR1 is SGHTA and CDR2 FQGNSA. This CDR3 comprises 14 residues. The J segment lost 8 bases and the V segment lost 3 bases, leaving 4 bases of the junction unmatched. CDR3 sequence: CASSLGQGWDIQYF. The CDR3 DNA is TGTGCCAGCAGCTTGGGACAGGGGTGGGACATTCAGTACTTC.

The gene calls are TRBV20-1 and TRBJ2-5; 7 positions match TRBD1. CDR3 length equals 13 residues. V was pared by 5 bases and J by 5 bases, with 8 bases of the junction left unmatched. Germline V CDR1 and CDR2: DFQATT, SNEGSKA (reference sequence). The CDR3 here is CSALGQRFETQYF. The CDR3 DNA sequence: TGCAGTGCTTTGGGACAGAGATTTGAGACCCAGTACTTC.

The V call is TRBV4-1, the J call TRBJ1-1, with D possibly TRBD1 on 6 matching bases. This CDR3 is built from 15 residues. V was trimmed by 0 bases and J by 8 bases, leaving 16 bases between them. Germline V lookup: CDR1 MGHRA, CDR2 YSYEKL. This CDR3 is CASSQDDGIRGEAFF. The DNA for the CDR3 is TGCGCCAGCAGCCAAGATGATGGGATCAGGGGCGAAGCTTTCTTT.

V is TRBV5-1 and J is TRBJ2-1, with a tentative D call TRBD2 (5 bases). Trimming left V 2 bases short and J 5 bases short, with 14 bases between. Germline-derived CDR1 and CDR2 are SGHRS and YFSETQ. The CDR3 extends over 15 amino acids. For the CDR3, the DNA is TGCGCCAGCAGCTTACCCGGTGGACTGAACAATGAGCAGTTCTTC. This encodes CASSLPGGLNNEQFF.

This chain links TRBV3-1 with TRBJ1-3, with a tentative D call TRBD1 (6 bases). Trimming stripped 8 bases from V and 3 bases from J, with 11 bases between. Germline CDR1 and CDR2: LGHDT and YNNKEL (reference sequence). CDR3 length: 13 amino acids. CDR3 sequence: CASGRGGGNTIYF. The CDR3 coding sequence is TGTGCCAGCGGCAGGGGCGGTGGAAACACCATATATTTT.

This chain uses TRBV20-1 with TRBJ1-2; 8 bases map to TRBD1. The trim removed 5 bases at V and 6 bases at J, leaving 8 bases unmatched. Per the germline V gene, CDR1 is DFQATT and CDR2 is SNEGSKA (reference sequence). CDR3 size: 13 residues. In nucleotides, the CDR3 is TGCAGTGCTGAGGACAGGGCTGGGGATGGCTACACCTTC. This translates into CSAEDRAGDGYTF.

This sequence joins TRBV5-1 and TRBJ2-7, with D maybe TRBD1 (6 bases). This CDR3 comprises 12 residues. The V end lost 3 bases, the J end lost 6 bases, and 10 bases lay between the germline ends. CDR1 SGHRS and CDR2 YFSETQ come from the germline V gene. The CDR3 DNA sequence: TGCGCCAGCAGCTCGGAACAGGGCGAGCAGTACTTC. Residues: CASSSEQGEQYF.

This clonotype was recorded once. The CDR3 DNA reads as TGCAGTCCGTCGACAGTCATGAACACTGAAGCTTTCTTT. Protein: CSPSTVMNTEAFF. This rearrangement joins TRBV20-1 to TRBJ1-1; D is possibly TRBD1 (5 bases). Germline CDR1 reads DFQATT; CDR2 reads SNEGSKA (reference sequence). With 8 bases removed from V and 0 bases from J, the gap between germline ends came to 13 bases. The length of the CDR3 is 13 residues.

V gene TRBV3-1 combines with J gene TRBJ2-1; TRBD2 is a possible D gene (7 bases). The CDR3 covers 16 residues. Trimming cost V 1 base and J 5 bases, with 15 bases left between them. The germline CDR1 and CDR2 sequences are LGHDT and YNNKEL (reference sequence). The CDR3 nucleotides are TGTGCCAGCAGCCAAGGGGGGGCGGGAGCTAACAATGAGCAGTTCTTC. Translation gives CASSQGGAGANNEQFF.

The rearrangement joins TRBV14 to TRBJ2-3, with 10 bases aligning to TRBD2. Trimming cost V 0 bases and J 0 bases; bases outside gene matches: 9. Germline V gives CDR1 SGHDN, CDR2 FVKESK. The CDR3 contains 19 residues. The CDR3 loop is CASSQEAQRGGHSTDTQYF. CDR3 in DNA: TGTGCCAGCAGCCAAGAGGCCCAGCGGGGGGGCCATAGCACAGATACGCAGTATTTT.

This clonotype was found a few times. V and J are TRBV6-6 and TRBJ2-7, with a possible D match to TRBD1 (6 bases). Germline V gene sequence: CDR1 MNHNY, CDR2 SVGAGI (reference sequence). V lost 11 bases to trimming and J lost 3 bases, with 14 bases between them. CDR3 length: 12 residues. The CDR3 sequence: CACRDKDYEQYF. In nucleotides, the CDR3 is TGTGCCTGCCGGGACAAGGACTACGAGCAGTACTTC.

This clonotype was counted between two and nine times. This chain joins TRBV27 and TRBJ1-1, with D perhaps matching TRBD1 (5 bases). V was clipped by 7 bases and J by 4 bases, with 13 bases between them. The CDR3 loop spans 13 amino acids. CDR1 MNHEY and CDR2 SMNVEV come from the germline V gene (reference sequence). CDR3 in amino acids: CASTLMRGTEAFF. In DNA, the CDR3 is TGTGCCAGCACCCTTATGAGGGGCACTGAAGCTTTCTTT.

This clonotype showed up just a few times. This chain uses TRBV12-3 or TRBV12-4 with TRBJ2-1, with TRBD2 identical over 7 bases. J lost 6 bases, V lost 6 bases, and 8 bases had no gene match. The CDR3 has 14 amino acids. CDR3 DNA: TGTGCCAGCAGGGCGGGAGAAAGAATCAATGAGCAGTTCTTC. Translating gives CASRAGERINEQFF.

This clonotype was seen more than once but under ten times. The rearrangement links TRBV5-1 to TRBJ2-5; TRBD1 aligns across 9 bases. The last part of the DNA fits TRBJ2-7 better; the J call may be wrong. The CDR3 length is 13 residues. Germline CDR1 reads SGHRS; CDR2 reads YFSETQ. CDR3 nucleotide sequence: TGCGCCAGCAGCTGGGACAGGGACTACGAGCAGTACGTC. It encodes CASSWDRDYEQYV.

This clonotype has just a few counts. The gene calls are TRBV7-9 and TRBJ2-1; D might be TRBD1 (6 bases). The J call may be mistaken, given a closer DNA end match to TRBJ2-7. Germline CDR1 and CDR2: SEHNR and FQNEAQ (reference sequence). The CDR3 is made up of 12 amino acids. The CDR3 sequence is CASSIRGGEQYF. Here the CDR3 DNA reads TGTGCCAGCAGTATCCGAGGGGGCGAGCAGTACTTC.

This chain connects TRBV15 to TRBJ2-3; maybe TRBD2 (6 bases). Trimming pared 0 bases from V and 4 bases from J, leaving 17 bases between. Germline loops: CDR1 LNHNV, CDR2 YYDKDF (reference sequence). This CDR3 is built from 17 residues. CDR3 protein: CATSRDLGGDVADTQYF. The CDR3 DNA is TGTGCCACCAGCAGAGATCTCGGCGGGGATGTCGCAGATACGCAGTATTTT.

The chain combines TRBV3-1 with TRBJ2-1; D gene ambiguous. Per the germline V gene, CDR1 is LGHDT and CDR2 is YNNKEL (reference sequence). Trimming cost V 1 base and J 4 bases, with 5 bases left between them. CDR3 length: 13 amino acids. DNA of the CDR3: TGTGCCAGCAGCCAAGGGGAATACAATGAGCAGTTCTTC. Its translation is CASSQGEYNEQFF.

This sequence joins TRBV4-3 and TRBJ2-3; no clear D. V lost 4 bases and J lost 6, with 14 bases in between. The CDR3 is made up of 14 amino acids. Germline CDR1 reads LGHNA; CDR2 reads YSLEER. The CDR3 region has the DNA TGCGCCAGCAGCCGCAGTCTAGGGTCGGATACGCAGTATTTT. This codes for CASSRSLGSDTQYF.

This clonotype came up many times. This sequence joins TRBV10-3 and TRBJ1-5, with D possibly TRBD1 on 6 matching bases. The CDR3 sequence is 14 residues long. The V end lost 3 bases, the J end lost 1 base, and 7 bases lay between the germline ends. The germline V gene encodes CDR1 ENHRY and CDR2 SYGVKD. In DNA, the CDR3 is TGTGCCATCAGTGATGGGGGCAGCAATCAGCCCCAGCATTTT. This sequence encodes CAISDGGSNQPQHF.

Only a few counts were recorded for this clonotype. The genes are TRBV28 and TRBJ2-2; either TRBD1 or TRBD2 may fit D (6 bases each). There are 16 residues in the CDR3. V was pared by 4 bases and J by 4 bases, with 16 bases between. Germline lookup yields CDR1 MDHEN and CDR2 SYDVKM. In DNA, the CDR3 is TGTGCCAGCAGTTCTCTCGGGGGCTTAGGCACCGGGGAGCTGTTTTTT. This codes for CASSSLGGLGTGELFF.

The CDR3: CAWNPGDWGYTF. The CDR3 DNA is TGTGCCTGGAACCCGGGAGACTGGGGCTACACCTTC. The gene calls are TRBV30 and TRBJ1-2; D call uncertain. The CDR3 consists of 12 residues. Germline V CDR1 and CDR2: GTSNPN, SVGIG (reference sequence). Trimming pared 4 bases from V and 8 bases from J, leaving 14 bases between.

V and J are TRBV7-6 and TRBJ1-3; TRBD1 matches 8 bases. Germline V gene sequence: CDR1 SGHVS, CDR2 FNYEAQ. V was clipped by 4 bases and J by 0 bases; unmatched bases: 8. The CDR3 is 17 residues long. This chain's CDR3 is CASSYLGQGFSGNTIYF. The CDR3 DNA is TGTGCCAGCAGCTACCTCGGACAGGGCTTCTCTGGAAACACCATATATTTT.

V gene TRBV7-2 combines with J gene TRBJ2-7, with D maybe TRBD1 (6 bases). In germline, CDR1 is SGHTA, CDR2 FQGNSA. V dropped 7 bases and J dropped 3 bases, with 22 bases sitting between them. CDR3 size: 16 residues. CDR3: CASTLVGRDTSYEQYF. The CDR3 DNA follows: TGTGCCAGCACTCTAGTGGGTCGGGACACAAGCTACGAGCAGTACTTC.

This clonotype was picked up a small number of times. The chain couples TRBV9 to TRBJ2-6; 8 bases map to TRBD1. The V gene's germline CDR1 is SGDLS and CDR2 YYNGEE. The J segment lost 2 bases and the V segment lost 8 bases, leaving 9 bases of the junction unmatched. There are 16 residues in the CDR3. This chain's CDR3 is CASAGQGLTGANVLTF. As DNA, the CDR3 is TGTGCCAGTGCTGGACAGGGCTTGACTGGGGCCAACGTCCTGACTTTC.